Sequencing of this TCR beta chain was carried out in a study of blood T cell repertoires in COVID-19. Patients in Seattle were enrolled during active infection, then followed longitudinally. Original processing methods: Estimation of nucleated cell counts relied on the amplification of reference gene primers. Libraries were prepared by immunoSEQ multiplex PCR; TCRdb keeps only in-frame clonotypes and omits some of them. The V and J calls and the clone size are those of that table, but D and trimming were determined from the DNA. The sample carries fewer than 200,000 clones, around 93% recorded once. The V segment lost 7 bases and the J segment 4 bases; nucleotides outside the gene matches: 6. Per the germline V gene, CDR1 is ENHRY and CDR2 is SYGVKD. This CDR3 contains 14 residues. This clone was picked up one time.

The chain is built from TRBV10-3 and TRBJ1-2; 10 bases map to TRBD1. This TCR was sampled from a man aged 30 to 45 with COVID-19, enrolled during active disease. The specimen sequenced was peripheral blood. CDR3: CAITGDRGGYGYTF. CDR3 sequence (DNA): TGTGCCATCACCGGGGACAGGGGAGGCTATGGCTACACCTTC.